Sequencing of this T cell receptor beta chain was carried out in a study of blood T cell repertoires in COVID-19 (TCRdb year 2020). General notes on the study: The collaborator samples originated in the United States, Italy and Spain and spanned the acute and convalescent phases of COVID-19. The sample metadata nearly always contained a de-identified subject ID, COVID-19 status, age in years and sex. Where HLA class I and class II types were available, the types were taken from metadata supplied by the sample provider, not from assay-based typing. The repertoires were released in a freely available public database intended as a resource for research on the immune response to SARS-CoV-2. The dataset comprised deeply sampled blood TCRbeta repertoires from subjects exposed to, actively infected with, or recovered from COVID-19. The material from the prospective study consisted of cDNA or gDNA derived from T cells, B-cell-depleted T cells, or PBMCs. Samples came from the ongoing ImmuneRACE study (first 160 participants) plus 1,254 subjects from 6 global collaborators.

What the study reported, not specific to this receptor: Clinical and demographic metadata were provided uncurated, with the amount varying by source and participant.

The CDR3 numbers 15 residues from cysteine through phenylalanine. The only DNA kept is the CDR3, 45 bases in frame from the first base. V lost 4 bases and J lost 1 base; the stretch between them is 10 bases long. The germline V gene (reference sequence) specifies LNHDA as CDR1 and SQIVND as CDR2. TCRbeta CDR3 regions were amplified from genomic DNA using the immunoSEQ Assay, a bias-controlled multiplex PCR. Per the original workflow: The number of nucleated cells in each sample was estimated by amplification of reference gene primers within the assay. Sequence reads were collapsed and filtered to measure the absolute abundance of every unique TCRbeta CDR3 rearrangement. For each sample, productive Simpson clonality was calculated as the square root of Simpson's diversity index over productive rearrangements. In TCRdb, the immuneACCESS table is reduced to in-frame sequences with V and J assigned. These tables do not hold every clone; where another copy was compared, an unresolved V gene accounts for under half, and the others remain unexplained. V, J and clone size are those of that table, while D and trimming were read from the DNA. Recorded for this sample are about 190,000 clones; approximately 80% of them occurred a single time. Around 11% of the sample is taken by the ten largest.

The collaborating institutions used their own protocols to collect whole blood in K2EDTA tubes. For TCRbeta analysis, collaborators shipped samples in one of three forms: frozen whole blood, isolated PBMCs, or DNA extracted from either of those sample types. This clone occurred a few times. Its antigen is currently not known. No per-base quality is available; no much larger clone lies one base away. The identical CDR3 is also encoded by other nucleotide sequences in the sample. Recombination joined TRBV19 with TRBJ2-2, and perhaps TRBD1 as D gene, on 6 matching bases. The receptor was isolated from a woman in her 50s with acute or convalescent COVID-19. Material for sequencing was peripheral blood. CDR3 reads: CASSKGQQNTGELFF. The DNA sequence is TGTGCCAGTAGTAAGGGACAACAGAACACCGGGGAGCTGTTTTTT.